This T cell receptor beta chain was found in a study of cytomegalovirus exposure and HLA in healthy donors. Across the whole study: Previous work identified 100 million or so unique TCR beta sequences from around 180 million T cells. Study-level points and caveats: Solely CMV serostatus was available to characterize immune exposure.

A multiplex PCR was run with 60 Vbeta primers and 13 Jbeta primers. Sequencing used immunoSEQ multiplex PCR; TCRdb keeps in-frame clones, though not all of them. The table shows over 110,000 clones, with around four fifths occurring only once. V lost 2 bases, J lost 6 bases, and 3 bases stayed unmatched. Germline CDR1 ENHRY, CDR2 SYGVKD. The CDR3 length is 15 residues. Concerning this clone: The antigen remains unidentified.

This receptor was identified in a woman between 55 and 75 years old in good health and CMV-seropositive. Sequenced: PBMCs. The V and J genes are TRBV10-3 and TRBJ2-2; 10 bases map to TRBD2. This chain's CDR3 is CAISETSGKSGELFF. CDR3 nucleotide sequence: TGTGCCATCAGTGAGACTAGCGGGAAGTCCGGGGAGCTGTTTTTT.